This record looks at one TCR beta chain sequence and its context. The antigen remains undetermined. These data belong to a study of CXCR3-negative and CXCR3-positive naive CD8 T cells. Study outcomes and limitations: CXCR3-negative naive cells had less hydrophobic TRB CDR3s than did CXCR3-positive naive cells. The TRBV-TRBJ usage of naive CXCR3-negative and CXCR3-positive cells was similar, but that of memory cells differed.

This CDR3 region has 16 residues. Germline lookup yields CDR1 ENHRY and CDR2 SYGVKD. UMI-labeled 5' RACE TRB cDNA libraries were prepared from the cells. Each CDR3 protein gets one entry in TCRdb, which reprocessed the 5' RACE reads and gives no DNA. This sample contains 45,000 to 65,000 distinct CDR3 sequences. By phenotype, naive CD8+ T cells were CD45RO-CCR7+CD27+CD95-. This clonotype was obtained from a human donor in good health. Some clones in this sample may be carry-over from other donors' samples. Source material: naive CXCR3- CD8+ T cells from blood. The sample's subset: CD45RO-CCR7+CD27+CD95- naive CD8+ T cells lacking CXCR3 (TNR3-). The chain is built from TRBV10-3 and TRBJ1-5; the TCRdb call, TRBD1, lacks DNA for checking. The CDR3 region is CAISEWGGRIDQPQHF.